This T cell receptor beta chain emerged from a study of beta chain features in type 1 diabetes. Broader study findings: When VDJ junctions were examined, type 1 diabetes patients showed fewer insertions and more deletions. Although PCR might favor shorter templates, it would do so equally in patients and controls.

Regarding this clone: The antigen is not known.

Reverse transcribing all isolated RNA meant expressed TCRB transcripts were sequenced. The method was immunoSEQ multiplex PCR; TCRdb's version includes in-frame clones alone and lacks a portion of them. The table includes 860,000 or so clones, under 20% detected once. Deletions cut 4 bases from V and 0 bases from J, with 12 bases between. In germline, CDR1 is MNHNS, CDR2 SASEGT. There are 16 residues in the CDR3. The chain employs TRBV6-1 and TRBJ2-2; D unresolved. This TCR derives from a woman between 18 and 30 years old in good health. Input material: naive CD4+ T cells from blood. The CDR3 DNA follows: TGTGCCAGCAGTGGTGGCAGGAACACGAACACCGGGGAGCTGTTTTTT. Its protein is CASSGGRNTNTGELFF.